This T cell receptor (beta chain) comes out of a study of CXCR3-negative and CXCR3-positive naive CD8 T cells. Overall study results and limits: Memory CD8+ cells had much lower diversity, and both naive subsets had comparably high diversity. CXCR3-positive naive cells had more hydrophobic TRB CDR3s than CXCR3-negative naive cells. Comparison of naive CXCR3-negative and CXCR3-positive cells revealed similar TRBV-TRBJ usage, while memory cells differed.

As concerns this clonotype: As yet, its antigen is unknown.

CDR3 length equals 15 residues. Germline CDR1 is MDHEN and CDR2 is SYDVKM. UMI-labeled 5' RACE yielded the TRB cDNA libraries. TCRdb re-called the 5' RACE reads and shows each CDR3 protein once, DNA omitted. Reported are 150,000 to 170,000 distinct CDR3 sequences; the ten largest clones contain 0.45% to 0.55%. Sorts performed in triplicate captured some 270,000 cells each from every CD8+ T cell subset. J is TRBJ2-7 and V is TRBV28; TCRdb names TRBD1, which stays unverified in the absence of DNA. The sequenced sample was naive CXCR3+ CD8+ T cells from blood. The subset was: CD45RO-CCR7+CD27+CD95- naive CD8+ T cells expressing CXCR3 (TNR3+). This receptor was identified in a human donor in good health. Some clones in this sample may be carry-over from other donors' samples. CDR3 amino acids: CASSFQGTGRYEQYF.